This TCR beta chain comes out of a study of blood T cell repertoires in COVID-19. On the study more broadly: From the United States, Italy and Spain came samples of acute and convalescent COVID-19.

This CDR3 is built from 13 residues. V lost 4 bases to trimming and J lost 4 bases, with 9 bases between them. CDR1 is MGHRA, CDR2 YSYEKL, per germline. Only in-frame clones appear in the TCRdb table, and some are missing; sequencing was by immunoSEQ multiplex PCR. In the table there are about 260,000 clones, approximately 86% of which are singletons. The chain is built from TRBV4-1 and TRBJ2-3; the D gene is possibly TRBD2 (6 bases). Source material: peripheral blood. The receptor comes from a man aged 40-55 years who had recovered from COVID-19. Here the CDR3 reads CASSRGLSDTQYF. In DNA form, the CDR3 reads TGCGCCAGCAGCCGGGGACTCTCAGATACGCAGTATTTT.